The 8 T cell receptor beta chains presented below share a single source sample, sequenced in a study of T cells expressing NK-cell markers (dated by TCRdb to the early 2020s). Receptor libraries were prepared by 5' RACE. The sample was run on an Illumina HiSeq 2000. Through TCRdb reprocessing, the reads give one entry per CDR3 protein sequence; DNA is omitted. The record for this sample contains 300,000 to 450,000 distinct CDR3 sequences. In total, the top ten clones hold around 4.9% of the sample. Sequences were obtained from blood T cells: a sorted CD56 or NKG2C T cell subset, CD4+ or CD8+ T cells, or bulk PBMC T cells (not recorded which). Source of these receptors: a man aged 18 to 70 in good health.

J is TRBJ2-7 and V is TRBV7-9; the TRBD1 assignment by TCRdb is unverifiable without DNA. Germline CDR1 and CDR2: SEHNR and FQNEAQ (reference sequence). This CDR3 spans 12 amino acids. CDR3: CASEIGGYEQYF.

This rearrangement joins TRBV7-9 to TRBJ1-2; the TCRdb D gene call, TRBD1, has no DNA to confirm it. CDR1 is SEHNR, CDR2 FQNEAQ, per germline (reference sequence). This CDR3 spans 14 amino acids. CDR3 residues: CASSPSDLSDGYTF.

The rearrangement uses TRBV3-1 and TRBJ1-6; TCRdb proposes TRBD1, but this gene call is untestable without DNA. CDR3 length: 13 amino acids. Germline V gene data show CDR1 as LGHDT and CDR2 as YNNKEL (reference sequence). CDR3 protein: CASSPAQFAPLHF.

The chain joins TRBV5-1 to TRBJ2-3; TCRdb's assignment of TRBD1 cannot be checked, as there is no DNA. Per germline, CDR1 SGHRS and CDR2 YFSETQ. The CDR3 is 15 residues long. The CDR3 here is CASSWDRAALDTQYF.

The CDR3 is CSAKRRSLPMGTDTQYF. This chain links TRBV20-1 with TRBJ2-3; TCRdb proposes TRBD2, but this gene call is untestable without DNA. CDR1 DFQATT and CDR2 SNEGSKA come from the germline V gene (reference sequence). The CDR3 is 17 residues long.

The genes are TRBV25-1 and TRBJ2-5; TCRdb's D call, TRBD1, is unchecked because there is no DNA. Germline V gives CDR1 MGHDK, CDR2 SYGVNS. CDR3 length: 15 residues. CDR3 in amino acids: CASSERDRFQETQYF. Using reference TRBV25-1 and TRBJ2-5 for the parts outside the CDR3, the full variable domain is EADIYQTPRYLVIGTGKKITLECSQTMGHDKMYWYQQDPGMELHLIHYSYGVNSTEKGDLSSESTVSRIRTEHFPLTLESARPSHTSQYLCASSERDRFQETQYFGPGTRLLVL.

The rearrangement links TRBV7-8 to TRBJ2-7; TCRdb calls TRBD1, which cannot be checked without DNA. This CDR3 is built from 17 residues. Germline CDR1 SGHVS, CDR2 FQNEAQ. The chain's CDR3 is CASSLGPGGISPYEQYF. Based on the CDR3 plus reference TRBV7-8 and TRBJ2-7, the full variable domain is GAGVSQSPRYKVAKRGQDVALRCDPISGHVSLFWYQQALGQGPEFLTYFQNEAQLDKSGLPSDRFFAERPEGSVSTLKIQRTQQEDSAVYLCASSLGPGGISPYEQYFGPGTRLTVT.

The chain uses TRBV20-1 and TRBJ2-7; TCRdb selects TRBD1, and the lack of DNA leaves this call unchecked. From germline, CDR1 is DFQATT and CDR2 SNEGSKA (reference sequence). The CDR3 runs 12 residues. The CDR3 here is CSAWDSTYEQYF.